The 24 T cell receptor beta chains below all came from one sample that was sequenced in a study of vaccination and CD4 T cells after COVID-19. Cultured CD4+ T cells had their DNA profiled by the Oncomine TCR Beta short-read assay. One entry per CDR3 protein, called by TCRdb with MiXCR from the PCR reads. The sample yields over 7,000 distinct CDR3 sequences, 35% to 45% seen once. The antigens of these receptors remain unknown. The treatment here: roughly nine-day PBMC culture with coronavirus spike peptide pools or control peptides (ViraFEST assay). Harvesting of the unexposed donor's CD4+ T cells predated the COVID-19 pandemic (2011-2018). Sample: CD4+ T cells from blood, cultured in vitro. These receptors were collected from a human donor in good health.

This CDR3 reads CATSRGQEGQPQHF. In nucleotides, the CDR3 is TGTGCCACCAGCCGGGGACAGGAGGGGCAGCCCCAGCATTTT. This chain uses TRBV15 with TRBJ1-5, with 8 positions matching TRBD1. The CDR3 covers 14 residues. CDR1 is LNHNV, CDR2 YYDKDF, per germline (reference sequence). V trimming: 5 bases; J trimming: 7 bases; junction bases outside the gene matches: 7. The full variable domain, in which reference TRBV15 and TRBJ1-5 provide the parts outside the CDR3, is DAMVIQNPRYQVTQFGKPVTLSCSQTLNHNVMYWYQQKSSQAPKLLFHYYDKDFNNEADTPDNFQSRRPNTSFCFLDIRSPGLGDTAMYLCATSRGQEGQPQHFGDGTRLSIL.

CDR3 sequence: CATRTGNTGELFF. As DNA, the CDR3 is TGTGCCACCCGGACAGGGAACACCGGGGAGCTGTTTTTT. V and J are TRBV12-3 or TRBV12-4 and TRBJ2-2; 7 nucleotides line up with TRBD1. The CDR3 length is 13 residues. V shed 10 bases, J shed 1 base, and the junction held 3 bases outside the gene matches.

This clonotype was found once. CDR3 coding DNA: TGTGCCAGCAGCTTAGAGGGCCGGACAGGCAATGAAAAACTGTTTTTT. It yields the protein CASSLEGRTGNEKLFF. The gene calls are TRBV7-6 and TRBJ1-4; 7 nucleotides align to TRBD1. V shed 1 base, J shed 5 bases, and the junction held 7 bases outside the gene matches. This CDR3 contains 16 residues. Germline CDR1 reads SGHVS; CDR2 reads FNYEAQ. Filled out from reference TRBV7-6 and TRBJ1-4, the complete variable domain reads GAGVSQSPRYKVTKRGQDVALRCDPISGHVSLYWYRQALGQGPEFLTYFNYEAQQDKSGLPNDRFSAERPEGSISTLTIQRTEQRDSAMYRCASSLEGRTGNEKLFFGSGTQLSVL.

This sequence joins TRBV7-3 and TRBJ1-1; D call uncertain. The CDR3 covers 13 residues. V dropped 3 bases and J dropped 0 bases, with 5 bases sitting between them. Germline V gene lookup returns CDR1 SGHTA and CDR2 FQGTGA. The CDR3 loop is CASSLQLNTEAFF. CDR3 DNA: TGTGCCAGCAGCTTGCAGTTGAACACTGAAGCTTTCTTT. The full variable domain, rest sourced from reference TRBV7-3 and TRBJ1-1, is GAGVSQTPSNKVTEKGKYVELRCDPISGHTALYWYRQSLGQGPEFLIYFQGTGAADDSGLPNDRFFAVRPEGSVSTLKIQRTERGDSAVYLCASSLQLNTEAFFGQGTRLTVV.

The chain employs TRBV20-1 and TRBJ2-1; 8 bases align to TRBD2. Looked up from germline, CDR1 is DFQATT and CDR2 is SNEGSKA (reference sequence). CDR3 length: 13 amino acids. Trimming removed 6 bases from V and 3 bases from J; junction bases left unmatched: 4. DNA for the CDR3: TGCAGTGCCGCCCGGGGGGGCTACAATGAGCAGTTCTTC. It specifies CSAARGGYNEQFF.

V usage is TRBV27 and J usage is TRBJ2-3, with D perhaps being TRBD1 or TRBD2 (5 bases each). CDR1 is MNHEY and CDR2 is SMNVEV in the germline V gene (reference sequence). V lost 2 bases, J lost 0 bases, and 12 bases lay in between. The CDR3 runs to 16 residues. In nucleotides, the CDR3 is TGTGCCAGCAGTTTAAGGGACCCCGCTAGCACAGATACGCAGTATTTT. The encoded protein is CASSLRDPASTDTQYF.

In its sample, this clonotype was seen a few times. V and J are TRBV30 and TRBJ1-2; the match to TRBD1 covers 10 bases. The J segment lost 0 bases and the V segment lost 0 bases, leaving 1 base of the junction unmatched. Per germline, CDR1 GTSNPN and CDR2 SVGIG (reference sequence). The CDR3 has 15 amino acids. CDR3 DNA: TGTGCCTGGAGTGTTGGGACAGGGGCTAACTATGGCTACACCTTC. Translating it yields CAWSVGTGANYGYTF.

CDR3 coding DNA: TGTGCCAGCAGTTTATCTTTCTCGCGGGGGGTCGACACCGGGGAGCTGTTTTTT. Its translation is CASSLSFSRGVDTGELFF. The genes are TRBV27 and TRBJ2-2, with TRBD2 identical over 8 bases. In germline, CDR1 is MNHEY, CDR2 SMNVEV (reference sequence). The junction had 9 bases not matched to a gene; V was cut back by 0 bases and J by 3 bases. The CDR3 contains 18 residues.

Only a few counts were recorded for this clonotype. This chain links TRBV5-1 with TRBJ2-7; TRBD2 matches 9 bases. J lost 6 bases, V lost 3 bases, and 10 bases had no gene match. The CDR3 spans 15 residues. Germline CDR1 SGHRS, CDR2 YFSETQ. CDR3 amino acids: CASSSLSGGRSEQYF. The DNA of the CDR3 is TGCGCCAGCAGCTCCCTTAGCGGGGGAAGATCCGAGCAGTACTTC.

This chain joins TRBV7-3 and TRBJ2-1; 7 bases align to TRBD1. The CDR3 extends over 15 amino acids. The germline V gene encodes CDR1 SGHTA and CDR2 FQGTGA. The V segment lost 5 bases and the J segment 4 bases; nucleotides outside the gene matches: 8. The CDR3 loop is CASSPPGTAYNEQFF. DNA of the CDR3: TGTGCCAGCAGCCCTCCCGGGACAGCATACAATGAGCAGTTCTTC.

This clonotype was detected a few times. The CDR3 here is CATSRDLPWPRRGTEAFF. DNA of the CDR3: TGTGCCACCAGCAGAGATCTCCCGTGGCCTCGACGGGGCACTGAAGCTTTCTTT. This rearrangement joins TRBV15 to TRBJ1-1; unclear D gene. The germline CDR1 and CDR2 sequences are LNHNV and YYDKDF (reference sequence). This CDR3 has 18 amino acids. V was cut by 0 bases and J by 4 bases, with 21 bases left in between.

This clonotype is medium-sized within its sample. The rearrangement links TRBV20-1 to TRBJ1-1, with D perhaps TRBD1 (5 bases). This CDR3 contains 12 residues. Germline CDR1 DFQATT, CDR2 SNEGSKA (reference sequence). V shed 5 bases and J shed 3 bases, with 10 bases lying between them. This CDR3 reads CSAGTYYTEAFF. The CDR3 coding sequence is TGCAGTGCTGGGACGTACTACACTGAAGCTTTCTTT.

The chain recombines TRBV30 with TRBJ1-5, with 7 positions matching TRBD1. The CDR3 is made up of 16 amino acids. The trim removed 3 bases at V and 0 bases at J, leaving 8 bases unmatched. Germline V CDR1 and CDR2: GTSNPN, SVGIG (reference sequence). In DNA, the CDR3 is TGTGCCTGGAGACCGACAGGGTTCTATAGCAATCAGCCCCAGCATTTT. Amino acid sequence: CAWRPTGFYSNQPQHF.

J is TRBJ2-3 and V is TRBV20-1, with 8 positions matching TRBD2. The CDR3 loop spans 12 amino acids. Germline lookup yields CDR1 DFQATT and CDR2 SNEGSKA (reference sequence). V was pared by 5 bases and J by 7 bases, with 5 bases of the junction left unmatched. The CDR3 reads CSAVQRGNTQYF. CDR3 DNA sequence: TGCAGTGCTGTACAGCGGGGGAATACGCAGTATTTT.

With regard to this clonotype: A read error may produce the germline difference seen at one junction end. The chain employs TRBV15 and TRBJ1-5; D uncertain. This CDR3 comprises 16 residues. Germline V lookup: CDR1 LNHNV, CDR2 YYDKDF (reference sequence). In DNA, the CDR3 is TGTGCCACCGGCAGAGATCAGGTTATCGGAAATCAGCCCCAGCATTTT. It translates to CATGRDQVIGNQPQHF.

This clonotype was seen a few times. The V and J genes are TRBV4-2 and TRBJ2-3, with 7 positions matching TRBD1. Trimming took 2 bases from V and 4 from J; bases not matched to a gene: 6. This CDR3 has 15 amino acids. CDR1 is LGHNA and CDR2 is YNFKEQ in the germline V gene. In DNA form, the CDR3 reads TGTGCCAGCAGCCAATCCTCAAGGGGGCCAGATACGCAGTATTTT. Its translation: CASSQSSRGPDTQYF.

By share of the sample, this clonotype is medium-sized. DNA of the CDR3: TGCAGTGCCGTCAAACTTGCCGGACACAATCAGCCCCAGCATTTT. Translating gives CSAVKLAGHNQPQHF. The chain is built from TRBV20-1 and TRBJ1-5; possible D gene TRBD1, 5 bases. Trimming removed 6 bases at V and 3 bases at J, with 18 bases between. This CDR3 is built from 15 residues. The germline gives CDR1 DFQATT, CDR2 SNEGSKA (reference sequence).

This clonotype was seen only a few times. This chain links TRBV20-1 with TRBJ1-1; 7 nucleotides agree with TRBD1. This CDR3 contains 15 residues. After removal of 4 bases from V and 2 bases from J, the junction contained 10 bases not matched to a gene. Germline CDR1 is DFQATT and CDR2 is SNEGSKA (reference sequence). The CDR3 is CSAITGVTSNTEAFF. The CDR3 DNA reads TGCAGTGCTATCACAGGGGTAACAAGCAACACTGAAGCTTTCTTT.

Only a few counts were recorded for this clonotype. The genes are TRBV7-9 and TRBJ2-4; D is ambiguous. Deletions cut 1 base from V and 2 bases from J, with 3 bases between. Germline CDR1 reads SEHNR; CDR2 reads FQNEAQ (reference sequence). The CDR3 consists of 13 residues. The CDR3: CASSLVPKNIQYF. DNA for the CDR3: TGTGCCAGCAGCTTAGTCCCCAAAAACATTCAGTACTTC.

The chain uses TRBV11-3 and TRBJ2-2; a weak D match, TRBD2 (5 bases). CDR1 is SGHNT, CDR2 YENEEA, per germline. The CDR3 is 17 amino acids. V lost 1 base, J lost 2 bases, and 14 bases lay in between. CDR3 amino acids: CASSLGSEAGNTGELFF. The CDR3 DNA is TGTGCCAGCAGCTTAGGGTCGGAGGCAGGCAACACCGGGGAGCTGTTTTTT.

This clonotype was counted a few times. The chain recombines TRBV27 with TRBJ2-5, with D unresolved. Germline lookup yields CDR1 MNHEY and CDR2 SMNVEV (reference sequence). The CDR3 consists of 15 residues. V lost 0 bases to trimming and J lost 3 bases, with 11 bases between them. The CDR3 coding sequence is TGTGCCAGCAGTTTATCCAGTTTGCGAAAAGAGACCCAGTACTTC. Protein: CASSLSSLRKETQYF.

The chain couples TRBV10-3 to TRBJ2-1; possibly TRBD1 or TRBD2 for D (7 bases each). Germline CDR1 is ENHRY and CDR2 is SYGVKD. CDR3 size: 15 residues. Trimming pared 9 bases from V and 5 bases from J, leaving 20 bases between. In DNA, the CDR3 is TGTGCCATTAACCCAGGGGGGGCCCCCAACAATGAGCAGTTCTTC. Its protein is CAINPGGAPNNEQFF.

This chain links TRBV7-3 with TRBJ1-2; D not certain. The CDR3 covers 13 residues. V was pared by 1 base and J by 7 bases, with 10 bases between. CDR1 is SGHTA and CDR2 is FQGTGA in the germline V gene. CDR3 region: CASSLIGGRGYTF. CDR3 DNA sequence: TGTGCCAGCAGCTTAATAGGAGGCCGTGGCTACACCTTC.

The chain joins TRBV2 to TRBJ1-1; D remains unclear. The CDR3 is 13 amino acids. Per germline, CDR1 SNHLY and CDR2 FYNNEI. V was shortened by 7 bases and J by 5 bases, with 14 bases between the two germline ends. In DNA, the CDR3 is TGTGCCAGCATTGGGGAGTCGCGGACTGAAGCTTTCTTT. Translated, it gives CASIGESRTEAFF.